Below, 17 T cell receptor beta chains from the same sample are listed, as sequenced in a study of brain T cells in children with intractable seizures. TCRdb's copy holds only in-frame clones and misses some; the assay was immunoSEQ multiplex PCR. The sample lists 340,000 or so clones; over 90% were seen once. Sample time point: blood from clinic visit 5 months post-surgery; TSC patient then seizure free. The sequencing used peripheral blood, collected roughly 5 months after surgery. These receptors originate from a boy under two years old with tuberous sclerosis and intractable seizures.

V usage is TRBV20-1 and J usage is TRBJ1-1; no clear D. CDR1 and CDR2 from the germline V gene are DFQATT and SNEGSKA (reference sequence). This CDR3 has 11 amino acids. V was pared by 1 base and J by 11 bases, with 11 bases between. CDR3: CSARAGPLAFF. The CDR3 DNA is TGCAGTGCTAGAGCGGGTCCGTTGGCTTTCTTT.

This chain links TRBV15 with TRBJ2-1; D not certain. Trimming took 1 base from V and 0 from J, leaving 13 bases between them. CDR1 and CDR2 from the germline V gene are LNHNV and YYDKDF (reference sequence). This CDR3 region has 17 residues. The CDR3: CATSRGAAISSYNEQFF. CDR3 nucleotides: TGTGCCACCAGCAGAGGGGCGGCCATAAGCTCCTACAATGAGCAGTTCTTC. Drawing the rest from reference TRBV15 and TRBJ2-1, the complete variable domain is DAMVIQNPRYQVTQFGKPVTLSCSQTLNHNVMYWYQQKSSQAPKLLFHYYDKDFNNEADTPDNFQSRRPNTSFCFLDIRSPGLGDTAMYLCATSRGAAISSYNEQFFGPGTRLTVL.

The V gene is TRBV5-6, the J gene TRBJ1-2; 9 positions agree with TRBD1. V was clipped by 2 bases and J by 4 bases; unmatched bases: 9. The CDR3 totals 16 residues. Germline loops: CDR1 SGHDT, CDR2 YYEEEE. The CDR3 DNA reads TGTGCCAGCAGCTTCCCTGAACAGGGGGCCGTCTATGGCTACACCTTC. It yields the protein CASSFPEQGAVYGYTF.

V is TRBV7-9 and J is TRBJ2-3, with 9 bases identical to TRBD1. The CDR3 consists of 14 residues. Per germline, CDR1 SEHNR and CDR2 FQNEAQ (reference sequence). The V segment lost 5 bases and the J segment 1 base; nucleotides outside the gene matches: 1. The CDR3 bases are TGTGCCAGCAGCCGACAGGGGGGCACAGATACGCAGTATTTT. It translates to CASSRQGGTDTQYF.

V usage is TRBV7-2 and J usage is TRBJ2-7; TRBD2 matches at 10 bases. The CDR3 sequence is 16 residues long. Germline CDR1 SGHTA, CDR2 FQGNSA. V shed 5 bases, J shed 1 base, and the junction held 8 bases outside the gene matches. Here the CDR3 DNA reads TGTGCCAGCAGCGTAATAAGCGGGAGGGGTTCCTACGAGCAGTACTTC. Protein: CASSVISGRGSYEQYF.

This chain links TRBV12-3 or TRBV12-4 with TRBJ1-1, with 7 positions matching TRBD1. The CDR3 totals 13 residues. V dropped 3 bases and J dropped 12; count of bases not matched to a gene: 10. DNA for the CDR3: TGTGCCAGCAGTTTTATGGGACAGCTAAGGACTTTCTTT. Its protein product is CASSFMGQLRTFF.

J is TRBJ1-1 and V is TRBV30; D possibly corresponds to TRBD1 (6 bases). Germline V CDR1 and CDR2: GTSNPN, SVGIG (reference sequence). V lost 3 bases and J 6 bases, leaving 20 bases between the germline ends. CDR3 length: 15 residues. For the CDR3, the DNA is TGTGCCTGGAGGGGGGGATTCAGGGGTTTTCCTGAAGCTTTCTTT. Its protein is CAWRGGFRGFPEAFF.

This chain connects TRBV6-1 to TRBJ1-1, with unresolved D. This CDR3 contains 16 residues. Trimming took 4 bases from V and 4 from J, leaving 19 bases between them. Germline V CDR1 and CDR2: MNHNS, SASEGT. The CDR3 sequence: CASSAYVLSSGTEAFF. The CDR3 nucleotides are TGTGCCAGCAGTGCTTACGTCCTTTCGTCGGGCACTGAAGCTTTCTTT.

The chain combines TRBV27 with TRBJ1-2; no clear D gene. There are 16 residues in the CDR3. V was cut by 0 bases and J by 5 bases, with 16 bases left in between. Germline CDR1 MNHEY, CDR2 SMNVEV (reference sequence). This CDR3 is CASSLSRERNLYGYTF. The CDR3 DNA is TGTGCCAGCAGTTTATCTCGGGAGAGGAACCTTTATGGCTACACCTTC.

This sequence joins TRBV5-1 and TRBJ1-2, with D hard to call. Germline CDR1 and CDR2: SGHRS and YFSETQ. V was cut by 2 bases and J by 3 bases, with 5 bases left in between. CDR3 length equals 12 residues. Here the CDR3 reads CASSFGDYGYTF. The CDR3 coding sequence is TGCGCCAGCAGCTTCGGGGACTATGGCTACACCTTC.

This chain uses TRBV24-1 with TRBJ1-1; TRBD1 matches 7 bases. The junction had 14 bases not matched to a gene; V was cut back by 5 bases and J by 0 bases. The CDR3 contains 18 residues. Germline loops: CDR1 KGHDR, CDR2 SFDVKD. Here the CDR3 DNA reads TGTGCCACCAGTGCCATTTCCCCTTTCGACAGGGTGAACACTGAAGCTTTCTTT. It specifies CATSAISPFDRVNTEAFF.

CDR3 residues: CASSWNPRLSTDTQYF. In nucleotides, the CDR3 is TGTGCCAGCAGCTGGAACCCTCGCCTCTCCACAGATACGCAGTATTTT. The chain combines TRBV5-5 with TRBJ2-3; no clear D. V was clipped by 3 bases and J by 2 bases, with 16 bases between them. CDR3 length equals 16 residues. Germline values: CDR1 SGHKS, CDR2 YYEKEE (reference sequence).

The genes are TRBV7-6 and TRBJ2-3; tentatively, D is TRBD2 (6 bases). There are 16 residues in the CDR3. V lost 4 bases to trimming and J lost 0 bases, with 14 bases between them. Per the germline V gene, CDR1 is SGHVS and CDR2 is FNYEAQ. The CDR3 is CASSSLADTSTDTQYF. The DNA of the CDR3 is TGTGCCAGCAGCTCCTTAGCGGACACTAGCACAGATACGCAGTATTTT. Full variable domain (outside the CDR3, taken from reference TRBV7-6 and TRBJ2-3): GAGVSQSPRYKVTKRGQDVALRCDPISGHVSLYWYRQALGQGPEFLTYFNYEAQQDKSGLPNDRFSAERPEGSISTLTIQRTEQRDSAMYRCASSSLADTSTDTQYFGPGTRLTVL.

V and J are TRBV19 and TRBJ1-2; no firm D call. From germline, CDR1 is LNHDA and CDR2 SQIVND (reference sequence). This CDR3 contains 14 residues. The V and J ends lost 1 base and 4 bases respectively, with 10 bases between them. The CDR3 DNA reads TGTGCCAGTAGTATAGGATCCGGGCGCTATGGCTACACCTTC. This gives the protein CASSIGSGRYGYTF.

The rearrangement links TRBV7-3 to TRBJ2-1; D may be TRBD2 (6 bases). V lost 2 bases to trimming and J lost 0 bases, with 8 bases between them. Germline CDR1 reads SGHTA; CDR2 reads FQGTGA. The CDR3 consists of 15 residues. DNA for the CDR3: TGTGCCAGCAGCTTAGACGGGAGCTCCTACAATGAGCAGTTCTTC. Protein product: CASSLDGSSYNEQFF.

V is TRBV5-1 and J is TRBJ2-7; D not certain. Germline values: CDR1 SGHRS, CDR2 YFSETQ. The germline V and J ends were trimmed by 5 bases and 0 bases, with 9 bases remaining between them. The CDR3 is 13 residues long. The DNA for the CDR3 is TGCGCCAGCAGAGAGACACTCTCCTACGAGCAGTACTTC. Translation gives CASRETLSYEQYF.

The V gene is TRBV5-4, the J gene TRBJ2-2; possibly TRBD1 or TRBD2 for D (5 bases each). The CDR3 runs 15 residues. The V gene's germline CDR1 is SGHNT and CDR2 YYREEE (reference sequence). V was shortened by 0 bases and J by 4 bases, with 10 bases between the two germline ends. The CDR3 sequence is CASSLAGPRTGELFF. The CDR3 nucleotides read TGTGCCAGCAGCTTGGCGGGACCCCGCACCGGGGAGCTGTTTTTT.